This T cell receptor (beta chain) was captured by sequencing in a study of read filtering for tumor transcriptome and immune sequencing. This clonotype was detected ten times or more. This library used about 360 ng RNA and molecular barcoded adaptors spanning alpha/delta and beta/gamma chains. A single record per CDR3 protein comes from TCRdb applying MiXCR to the reads. The sample gives roughly 90,000 distinct CDR3 sequences, 9% to 15% of which show up once; about 15% is in the top ten. V shed 6 bases and J 2 bases; nucleotides not matched to a gene: 4. The CDR3 is 15 residues long. Germline V gene data show CDR1 as SGHRS and CDR2 as YFSETQ.

The J gene is TRBJ2-2, the V gene TRBV5-1, with TRBD2 matching 10 bases. The sample consisted of a population of CD138-negative cells sorted from bone marrow. This TCR derives from a donor aged 40 or over with multiple myeloma. The CDR3 region is CASTLAGGNTGELFF. Here the CDR3 DNA reads TGCGCCAGCACCTTAGCGGGAGGAAACACCGGGGAGCTGTTTTTT.